This paragraph reports one TCR beta chain. The sample comes from a study of blood T cell repertoires in COVID-19. From germline, CDR1 is SQVTM and CDR2 ANQGSEA. The CDR3 runs 14 residues. With V trimmed by 0 bases and J by 3 bases, 4 bases remained unmatched. The protocol was immunoSEQ multiplex PCR, while the TCRdb copy is restricted to in-frame clones and leaves out a portion. Counted here are roughly 150,000 clones, roughly nine tenths occurring once; the ten biggest clones make up more than 5%. The sample consisted of peripheral blood. The clonotype originates from a human donor in a cohort sampled during active COVID-19. The V and J genes are TRBV29-1 and TRBJ1-1; 7 bases map to TRBD1. The CDR3 region is CSVEDDREYTEAFF. The DNA of the CDR3 is TGCAGCGTTGAAGATGACAGGGAATACACTGAAGCTTTCTTT.